This T cell receptor beta chain was captured in a study of blood T cell repertoires in COVID-19. This CDR3 is 13 amino acids long. Germline V lookup: CDR1 SGHNT, CDR2 YYREEE (reference sequence). With 2 bases clipped from V and 5 bases from J, the junction kept 3 bases outside the gene matches. Assay: immunoSEQ multiplex PCR; the TCRdb copy retains only in-frame clones and omits some. The table lists 50,000 to 60,000 clones, roughly nine tenths of them singletons. Sample: peripheral blood. This clonotype was sampled from a man in his 60s with acute or convalescent COVID-19. This chain joins TRBV5-4 and TRBJ2-7; 8 bases agree with TRBD2. CDR3 in amino acids: CASSLAGVDEQYF. CDR3 nucleotides: TGTGCCAGCAGCTTAGCGGGGGTAGACGAGCAGTACTTC.